The following is a T cell receptor beta chain sequence with its context. Its antigen is not known. Sequenced by immunoSEQ multiplex PCR; TCRdb stores in-frame clones only, minus some. The sample carries a few hundred thousand clones, roughly 70% recorded once. This sample is part of a study of shared clonotypes between healthy human individuals. CDR3 length: 18 amino acids. V lost 4 bases and J 0 bases, leaving 21 bases between the germline ends. In germline, CDR1 is LNHNV, CDR2 YYDKDF (reference sequence). The study, taken as a whole, reports: Generation probabilities of non-shared clonotypes were lower (relative to those shared by all four donors). Naive CD4 clonotypes overlapped across a few donors at roughly 5%.

The source of this sequence is a young man in good health. The genes are TRBV15 and TRBJ1-2, with TRBD1 as a possible D gene (5 bases). Sequencing input: memory CD4+ T cells sorted from blood. Subset meaning: CD45RA-negative fraction. CDR3 DNA sequence: TGTGCCACCAGCACAGAGAGACCCGGGACCGAAACTAACTATGGCTACACCTTC. Protein: CATSTERPGTETNYGYTF. The full variable domain, completed using reference TRBV15 and TRBJ1-2, is DAMVIQNPRYQVTQFGKPVTLSCSQTLNHNVMYWYQQKSSQAPKLLFHYYDKDFNNEADTPDNFQSRRPNTSFCFLDIRSPGLGDTAMYLCATSTERPGTETNYGYTFGSGTRLTVV.